Listed here are 16 T cell receptor beta chains from one sample, sequenced in a study of T-cell memory formation after mild COVID-19. One entry per CDR3 protein, called by TCRdb with MiXCR from the 5' RACE reads. The sample lists roughly 480,000 distinct CDR3 sequences; around a quarter were seen once. Sequenced material: PBMCs or a T cell subset sorted from them (not recorded which). The receptors were gathered from an adult woman who had mild COVID-19 (a few samples of this study predate the infection). Cell type and time point are not known.

The J gene is TRBJ2-1, the V gene TRBV24-1; TRBD1 agrees at 12 bases. The germline CDR1 and CDR2 sequences are KGHDR and SFDVKD. CDR3 length: 15 residues. The V segment lost 6 bases and the J segment 9 bases; nucleotides outside the gene matches: 8. This CDR3 is CATSPAGTGGFEQFF. As DNA, the CDR3 is TGTGCCACCAGTCCCGCCGGGACAGGGGGCTTTGAGCAGTTCTTC.

The chain recombines TRBV6-6 with TRBJ2-6; D is perhaps TRBD1 (6 bases). V dropped 7 bases and J dropped 0 bases, with 10 bases sitting between them. Germline V gene data show CDR1 as MNHNY and CDR2 as SVGAGI (reference sequence). This CDR3 spans 15 amino acids. Here the CDR3 reads CASIEQGSGANVLTF. The CDR3 DNA sequence: TGTGCCAGCATCGAACAGGGCTCTGGGGCCAACGTCCTGACTTTC.

This clonotype came up a few times. The chain uses TRBV7-9 and TRBJ1-2; possible D gene TRBD1, 6 bases. The CDR3 extends over 13 amino acids. Trimming took off 2 bases at V and 6 bases at J, with 10 bases between the two ends. Germline V gene lookup returns CDR1 SEHNR and CDR2 FQNEAQ (reference sequence). The CDR3 here is CASSLRGIDGYTF. The CDR3 nucleotides are TGTGCCAGCAGCTTAAGGGGGATAGATGGCTACACCTTC.

In this sample, this clonotype turned up a few times. The chain couples TRBV20-1 to TRBJ1-1, with TRBD1 matching over 8 bases. V lost 0 bases to trimming and J lost 6 bases; unmatched junction nucleotides: 6. Germline V gene data show CDR1 as DFQATT and CDR2 as SNEGSKA (reference sequence). This CDR3 has 14 residues. CDR3: CSARDTLDRAEAFF. CDR3 DNA sequence: TGCAGTGCTAGAGACACTTTGGACAGGGCTGAAGCTTTCTTT.

The V and J genes are TRBV6-6 and TRBJ2-5, with 8 bases matching TRBD1. Germline CDR1 MNHNY, CDR2 SVGAGI (reference sequence). The CDR3 extends over 13 amino acids. Unmatched junction bases numbered 7, after V lost 6 bases and J lost 7 bases. The DNA of the CDR3 is TGTGCCAGCAGGGGACAGGTGTTTGGGACCCAGTACTTC. It is translated as CASRGQVFGTQYF.

J is TRBJ2-5 and V is TRBV6-5; D uncertain. Germline V lookup: CDR1 MNHEY, CDR2 SVGAGI. The CDR3 loop spans 16 amino acids. V was cut by 2 bases and J by 4 bases, with 17 bases left in between. The CDR3, as DNA: TGTGCCAGCAGTTACGCCGCCACAGTGCTAGGAGAGACCCAGTACTTC. Its protein is CASSYAATVLGETQYF.

The genes are TRBV4-1 and TRBJ1-2; D is undetermined. The CDR3 has 13 amino acids. Trimming cost V 4 bases and J 10 bases, with 16 bases left between them. Germline V gives CDR1 MGHRA, CDR2 YSYEKL. The DNA for the CDR3 is TGCGCCAGCAGCCCGGTTGGCACGGAGAACTACACCTTC. Its protein product is CASSPVGTENYTF.

In this sample, this clonotype turned up a few times. V and J are TRBV4-3 and TRBJ2-6, with a possible D match to TRBD1 (5 bases). CDR1 and CDR2 (germline): LGHNA, YSLEER. CDR3 length: 15 amino acids. Trimming pared 1 base from V and 5 bases from J, leaving 9 bases between. The CDR3 DNA is TGCGCCAGCAGCCAAGTTCAGGGCTGGGCCAACGTCCTGACTTTC. Protein: CASSQVQGWANVLTF.

This clonotype was seen a handful of times. The V call is TRBV9, the J call TRBJ2-1; 8 nucleotides agree with TRBD1. Germline CDR1 reads SGDLS; CDR2 reads YYNGEE. CDR3 length equals 16 residues. V was pared by 3 bases and J by 8 bases, with 13 bases of the junction left unmatched. CDR3: CASSARDRGLQYEQFF. The DNA for the CDR3 is TGTGCCAGCAGCGCCCGCGACAGGGGTCTACAATATGAGCAGTTCTTC.

The chain uses TRBV6-5 and TRBJ1-5, with 11 bases identical to TRBD1. The CDR3 spans 15 residues. Trimming took 5 bases from V and 1 from J; bases not matched to a gene: 1. Germline loops: CDR1 MNHEY, CDR2 SVGAGI. CDR3 sequence (DNA): TGTGCCAGCAGTGGGGACAGGGGGAGCAATCAGCCCCAGCATTTT. Translating gives CASSGDRGSNQPQHF.

J is TRBJ1-1 and V is TRBV7-9, with D tentatively TRBD1 (5 bases). Germline CDR1 SEHNR, CDR2 FQNEAQ (reference sequence). The CDR3 consists of 16 residues. Trimming pared 2 bases from V and 2 bases from J, leaving 15 bases between. CDR3 sequence reads: CASSLTGRRPNTEAFF. The CDR3 DNA reads as TGTGCCAGCAGCTTAACGGGGCGCCGCCCAAACACTGAAGCTTTCTTT. Full variable domain (remainder filled in from reference TRBV7-9 and TRBJ1-1): DTGVSQNPRHKITKRGQNVTFRCDPISEHNRLYWYRQTLGQGPEFLTYFQNEAQLEKSRLLSDRFSAERPKGSFSTLEIQRTEQGDSAMYLCASSLTGRRPNTEAFFGQGTRLTVV.

The J gene is TRBJ2-7, the V gene TRBV20-1, with 7 bases lining up with TRBD1. Germline assignment: CDR1 DFQATT and CDR2 SNEGSKA (reference sequence). Trimming removed 0 bases from V and 3 bases from J; junction bases left unmatched: 5. The CDR3 is made up of 14 amino acids. The CDR3 is CSARERGPNYEQYF. Written as DNA, the CDR3 is TGCAGTGCTAGAGAAAGGGGGCCGAACTACGAGCAGTACTTC.

This clonotype turned up a few times. The rearrangement links TRBV12-3 or TRBV12-4 to TRBJ1-4; 8 nucleotides match TRBD1. J was trimmed by 7 bases and V by 3 bases; bases with no gene match: 4. CDR3 size: 14 residues. The CDR3 bases are TGTGCCAGCAGTTTCCGACAGGGGAGTGAAAAACTGTTTTTT. Translating it yields CASSFRQGSEKLFF.

V usage is TRBV20-1 and J usage is TRBJ2-5, with 7 bases lining up with TRBD1. The trim removed 4 bases at V and 9 bases at J, leaving 8 bases unmatched. The CDR3 totals 12 residues. Germline loops: CDR1 DFQATT, CDR2 SNEGSKA (reference sequence). CDR3 bases: TGCAGTGCTAATAGGGCTCAGGGGGCCCAGTACTTC. The encoded protein is CSANRAQGAQYF.

This clonotype turned up a few times. The rearrangement uses TRBV27 and TRBJ2-7, with D possibly being TRBD1 or TRBD2 (5 bases each). The V and J ends lost 0 bases and 0 bases respectively, with 12 bases between them. The CDR3 has 16 residues. Germline V gene sequence: CDR1 MNHEY, CDR2 SMNVEV (reference sequence). This chain's CDR3 is CASSLSARGYSYEQYF. The CDR3 coding sequence is TGTGCCAGCAGTTTATCGGCGAGGGGATACTCCTACGAGCAGTACTTC.

The rearrangement joins TRBV11-3 to TRBJ1-1; D gene unclear. CDR1 is SGHNT, CDR2 YENEEA, per germline. The CDR3 totals 12 residues. Trimming cost V 7 bases and J 7 bases, with 13 bases left between them. CDR3 sequence (DNA): TGTGCCAGCACTAGCGAGTGGGGTGAAGCTTTCTTT. It yields the protein CASTSEWGEAFF.